One sample yielded the 20 T cell receptor beta chains listed below, sequenced in a study of shared clonotypes between healthy human individuals. The assay was immunoSEQ multiplex PCR, and TCRdb's table has in-frame clones only and misses some. Of about 680,000 clones in the sample, roughly 72% are singletons; the top ten hold 1.5% to 2%. The material sequenced was memory CD4+ T cells sorted from blood. As to subset: CD45RA-negative fraction. These receptors originate from a woman aged 25 to 39 in good health.

This chain links TRBV2 with TRBJ1-1; D is unclear. The CDR3 is made up of 14 amino acids. In germline, CDR1 is SNHLY, CDR2 FYNNEI. Trimming took off 3 bases at V and 3 bases at J, with 11 bases between the two ends. Here the CDR3 DNA reads TGTGCCAGCAGTGAGGTTCTACTCGACACTGAAGCTTTCTTT. Protein: CASSEVLLDTEAFF.

The V gene is TRBV13, the J gene TRBJ1-2, with TRBD1 matching over 8 bases. This CDR3 contains 14 residues. Germline CDR1 PRHDT, CDR2 FYEKMQ (reference sequence). Trimming took 3 bases from V and 2 from J; bases not matched to a gene: 2. The CDR3 here is CASSFRQGNYGYTF. The CDR3 coding sequence is TGTGCCAGCAGCTTTAGACAGGGGAACTATGGCTACACCTTC.

The V and J genes are TRBV2 and TRBJ2-7; 7 bases are a match to TRBD2. Unmatched junction bases numbered 17, after V lost 6 bases and J lost 3 bases. The CDR3 is made up of 17 amino acids. Germline lookup yields CDR1 SNHLY and CDR2 FYNNEI. Here the CDR3 DNA reads TGTGCCAGCAGCCCCCGGGGCGCCGGGGGGTCATTCTACGAGCAGTACTTC. It encodes CASSPRGAGGSFYEQYF.

The V and J genes are TRBV4-2 and TRBJ2-7; D is undetermined. The CDR3 contains 13 residues. CDR1 LGHNA and CDR2 YNFKEQ come from the germline V gene. Trimming pared 4 bases from V and 3 bases from J, leaving 10 bases between. CDR3 nucleotides: TGTGCCAGCAGCCCTTCCGGAAGCTACGAGCAGTACTTC. This encodes CASSPSGSYEQYF.

V and J are TRBV7-8 and TRBJ2-7; TRBD2 aligns across 7 bases. The CDR3 is made up of 17 amino acids. Germline V gene data show CDR1 as SGHVS and CDR2 as FQNEAQ. The V segment lost 5 bases and the J segment 7 bases; nucleotides outside the gene matches: 20. The DNA for the CDR3 is TGTGCCAGCAGCCCCGGGAGGTTGTTGGCGGGAGACAGAGAGCAGTACTTC. The encoded protein is CASSPGRLLAGDREQYF. Variable domain in full (rest from reference TRBV7-8 and TRBJ2-7): GAGVSQSPRYKVAKRGQDVALRCDPISGHVSLFWYQQALGQGPEFLTYFQNEAQLDKSGLPSDRFFAERPEGSVSTLKIQRTQQEDSAVYLCASSPGRLLAGDREQYFGPGTRLTVT.

The chain employs TRBV28 and TRBJ2-1; D possibly matches TRBD1 or TRBD2 (5 bases each). V lost 3 bases to trimming and J lost 6 bases, with 18 bases between them. Germline CDR1 reads MDHEN; CDR2 reads SYDVKM. The CDR3 runs to 16 residues. The CDR3 sequence is CASSFSGANPSNEQFF. For the CDR3, the DNA is TGTGCCAGCAGTTTCTCCGGGGCGAACCCTTCCAATGAGCAGTTCTTC.

The genes are TRBV28 and TRBJ1-1; D gene ambiguous. The CDR3 length is 14 residues. Germline CDR1 MDHEN, CDR2 SYDVKM. V lost 4 bases to trimming and J lost 1 base, with 10 bases between them. The CDR3: CASSSIHKNTEAFF. The CDR3 region has the DNA TGTGCCAGCAGTTCCATACACAAGAACACTGAAGCTTTCTTT. Full variable domain (rest looked up from reference TRBV28 and TRBJ1-1): DVKVTQSSRYLVKRTGEKVFLECVQDMDHENMFWYRQDPGLGLRLIYFSYDVKMKEKGDIPEGYSVSREKKERFSLILESASTNQTSMYLCASSSIHKNTEAFFGQGTRLTVV.

The V and J genes are TRBV15 and TRBJ1-2; D not resolved. The CDR3 extends over 16 amino acids. Germline lookup yields CDR1 LNHNV and CDR2 YYDKDF (reference sequence). Trimming took 1 base from V and 7 from J, leaving 19 bases between them. The CDR3, as DNA: TGTGCCACCAGCAGAGCTGGAAGAGAAGTAGAGGGTGGCTACACCTTC. Protein product: CATSRAGREVEGGYTF.

The gene calls are TRBV9 and TRBJ2-3; 11 bases are shared with TRBD2. The J segment lost 2 bases and the V segment lost 3 bases, leaving 8 bases of the junction unmatched. Germline loops: CDR1 SGDLS, CDR2 YYNGEE. The CDR3 runs 17 residues. The CDR3 is CASSAGASGRNTDTQYF. CDR3 nucleotides: TGTGCCAGCAGCGCCGGTGCTAGCGGGAGGAACACAGATACGCAGTATTTT.

The chain uses TRBV5-1 and TRBJ1-1, with D perhaps matching TRBD1 (5 bases). CDR1 is SGHRS and CDR2 is YFSETQ in the germline V gene. With 0 bases removed from V and 7 bases from J, the gap between germline ends came to 7 bases. This CDR3 is 12 amino acids long. The CDR3 nucleotides read TGCGCCAGCAGCTTGGAGACAGATGAAGCTTTCTTT. Translating gives CASSLETDEAFF.

The chain is built from TRBV10-3 and TRBJ1-2; D is ambiguous. The CDR3 contains 15 residues. The V end lost 6 bases, the J end lost 4 bases, and 18 bases lay between the germline ends. The V gene's germline CDR1 is ENHRY and CDR2 SYGVKD. The DNA of the CDR3 is TGTGCCATCAGGGAGGCCCCCCAGAGCGCCTATGGCTACACCTTC. This codes for CAIREAPQSAYGYTF.

V usage is TRBV2 and J usage is TRBJ2-1; TRBD2 matches 15 bases. The CDR3 is 16 residues long. Germline values: CDR1 SNHLY, CDR2 FYNNEI. Losses at the gene ends were 1 base for V and 8 bases for J; bases not matched to a gene: 3. In DNA form, the CDR3 reads TGTGCCAGCAGTGAAGGGGGACTAGCGGGAGGTTATGAGCAGTTCTTC. Translated, it gives CASSEGGLAGGYEQFF. Looking up the rest from reference TRBV2 and TRBJ2-1 gives the full variable domain: EPEVTQTPSHQVTQMGQEVILRCVPISNHLYFYWYRQILGQKVEFLVSFYNNEISEKSEIFDDQFSVERPDGSNFTLKIRSTKLEDSAMYFCASSEGGLAGGYEQFFGPGTRLTVL.

The rearrangement joins TRBV5-4 to TRBJ2-7, with 11 bases matching TRBD2. This CDR3 region has 15 residues. The V gene end was trimmed by 4 bases and the J gene end by 0 bases; junction bases not matched to a gene: 3. Germline V gene lookup returns CDR1 SGHNT and CDR2 YYREEE (reference sequence). In DNA form, the CDR3 reads TGTGCCAGCAGCGCGGGACTAGCGGACTCCTACGAGCAGTACTTC. Amino acid sequence: CASSAGLADSYEQYF.

This clone has a handful of counts. The chain is built from TRBV5-1 and TRBJ1-4; D unresolved. Germline CDR1 and CDR2: SGHRS and YFSETQ. The CDR3 is 14 amino acids. Trimming cost V 4 bases and J 0 bases, with 7 bases left between them. CDR3 nucleotides: TGCGCCAGCAGCCAGGCGTCAACTAATGAAAAACTGTTTTTT. Its protein is CASSQASTNEKLFF.

This chain links TRBV11-3 with TRBJ2-3; 8 bases agree with TRBD2. Germline lookup yields CDR1 SGHNT and CDR2 YENEEA. The CDR3 runs 17 residues. With 1 base clipped from V and 0 bases from J, the junction kept 6 bases outside the gene matches. In DNA form, the CDR3 reads TGTGCCAGCAGCTTAGGGGTTTCTAGCGGGAGCACAGATACGCAGTATTTT. Its translation: CASSLGVSSGSTDTQYF. The full variable domain, in which reference TRBV11-3 and TRBJ2-3 provide the parts outside the CDR3, is EAGVVQSPRYKIIEKKQPVAFWCNPISGHNTLYWYLQNLGQGPELLIRYENEEAVDDSQLPKDRFSAERLKGVDSTLKIQPAELGDSAVYLCASSLGVSSGSTDTQYFGPGTRLTVL.

The chain uses TRBV5-4 and TRBJ2-4, with a possible D match to TRBD2 (5 bases). Trimming took off 1 base at V and 3 bases at J, with 8 bases between the two ends. Looked up from germline, CDR1 is SGHNT and CDR2 is YYREEE (reference sequence). There are 14 residues in the CDR3. The CDR3 region is CASSLSGVKNIQYF. The CDR3 region has the DNA TGTGCCAGCAGCTTGTCCGGGGTCAAAAACATTCAGTACTTC.

In regard to this clone: Additional DNA sequences in this sample encode the identical CDR3. The V gene is TRBV5-1, the J gene TRBJ2-1; weak D call: TRBD1 (6 bases). Germline assignment: CDR1 SGHRS and CDR2 YFSETQ. V shed 2 bases and J shed 5 bases, with 8 bases lying between them. The CDR3 is 13 residues long. The CDR3 loop is CASSLGGDNEQFF. The CDR3 bases are TGCGCCAGCAGCTTAGGGGGAGACAATGAGCAGTTCTTC.

This chain joins TRBV6-4 and TRBJ1-3; 7 bases are shared with TRBD1. The CDR3 length is 16 residues. Germline V gene data show CDR1 as MRHNA and CDR2 as SNTAGT. V lost 9 bases, J lost 4 bases, and 15 bases stayed unmatched. CDR3 coding DNA: TGTGCCAGGTCAACAGGGGCGCATCGCTCCGGAAACACCATATATTTT. It translates to CARSTGAHRSGNTIYF.

The chain carries TRBV10-3 and TRBJ1-1; the D is unclear. The CDR3 is 13 residues long. With 5 bases removed from V and 0 bases from J, the gap between germline ends came to 7 bases. Germline values: CDR1 ENHRY, CDR2 SYGVKD. CDR3 region: CAISRELNTEAFF. The CDR3 DNA sequence: TGTGCCATCAGTAGGGAGTTGAACACTGAAGCTTTCTTT.

This chain connects TRBV28 to TRBJ1-3; D not resolved. Germline V gene data show CDR1 as MDHEN and CDR2 as SYDVKM. The CDR3 spans 16 residues. Trimming stripped 6 bases from V and 3 bases from J, with 18 bases between. The CDR3, as DNA: TGTGCCAGCAGGGTACTTACGGCTCCGGATGGAAACACCATATATTTT. Protein product: CASRVLTAPDGNTIYF.